The rows below give T cell receptor beta chains drawn from one sample of a study of T cells in Graves' hyperthyroidism and ophthalmopathy. TCRdb fed the multiplex PCR reads into MiXCR, producing one record per CDR3 protein. The sample includes 400,000 to 600,000 distinct CDR3 sequences, roughly 15% of them seen just once. Sequencing was carried out using blood. The source of these receptors is a woman in her 30s with Graves' ophthalmopathy. CDR3s include the opening cysteine and the closing phenylalanine or tryptophan. The D gene is left open where the match is weak. Some rows mark clone size as missing; the rest say once, few, many or name a class of expanded clone.

J gene: TRBJ2-7; V gene: TRBV28; D gene: TRBD1; CDR3 length: 14; clone size: few; CDR3 protein: CATTPGTASYEQYF; CDR3 DNA: TGTGCCACCACCCCCGGGACAGCTTCTTACGAGCAGTACTTC
J gene: TRBJ2-7; V gene: TRBV5-5; D gene: NA; CDR3 length: 13; clone size: many; CDR3 protein: CASSVSGAYEQYF; CDR3 DNA: TGTGCCAGCAGTGTTAGCGGAGCCTACGAGCAGTACTTC
J gene: TRBJ2-7; V gene: TRBV13; D gene: NA; CDR3 length: 15; clone size: many; CDR3 protein: CASSLGRGRAYEQYF; CDR3 DNA: TGTGCCAGCAGCTTAGGACGGGGTCGGGCCTACGAGCAGTACTTC
J gene: TRBJ2-2; V gene: TRBV6-5; D gene: TRBD2; CDR3 length: 16; clone size: few; CDR3 protein: CASSYSIAGGTGELFF; CDR3 DNA: TGTGCCAGCAGTTACTCGATTGCCGGGGGGACCGGGGAGCTGTTTTTT
J gene: TRBJ1-1; V gene: TRBV11-2; D gene: NA; CDR3 length: 13; clone size: many; CDR3 protein: CASSLVPNTEAFF; CDR3 DNA: TGTGCCAGCAGCTTAGTCCCGAACACTGAAGCTTTCTTT
J gene: TRBJ2-1; V gene: TRBV20-1; D gene: TRBD2; CDR3 length: 14; clone size: many; CDR3 protein: CSAPGGLVYNEQFF; CDR3 DNA: TGCAGTGCCCCGGGGGGACTAGTCTACAATGAGCAGTTCTTC
J gene: TRBJ2-4; V gene: TRBV13; D gene: TRBD2; CDR3 length: 20; clone size: NA; CDR3 protein: CASRQGLAEKYKLAKNIQYF; CDR3 DNA: TGTGCCAGCAGACAGGGACTAGCGGAGAAGTACAAACTAGCCAAAAACATTCAGTACTTC
J gene: TRBJ1-3; V gene: TRBV20-1; D gene: TRBD1; CDR3 length: 12; clone size: many; CDR3 protein: CSAKGQVNTIYF; CDR3 DNA: TGCAGTGCTAAAGGACAGGTCAACACCATATATTTT
J gene: TRBJ2-6; V gene: TRBV28; D gene: NA; CDR3 length: 17; clone size: NA; CDR3 protein: CASMKHRRVSGANVLTF; CDR3 DNA: TGTGCCAGCATGAAACACAGAAGAGTCTCTGGGGCCAACGTCCTGACTTTC
J gene: TRBJ1-1; V gene: TRBV30; D gene: NA; CDR3 length: 13; clone size: NA; CDR3 protein: CAWSSDVNTEAFF; CDR3 DNA: TGTGCCTGGAGTTCGGATGTGAACACTGAAGCTTTCTTT
J gene: TRBJ1-1; V gene: TRBV6-2/TRBV6-3; D gene: TRBD1; CDR3 length: 17; clone size: few; CDR3 protein: CASSYEGTGVRYTEAFF; CDR3 DNA: TGTGCCAGCAGTTACGAAGGGACAGGGGTAAGGTACACTGAAGCTTTCTTT
J gene: TRBJ2-2; V gene: TRBV24-1; D gene: NA; CDR3 length: 17; clone size: NA; CDR3 protein: CATSDSKTGVGTGELFF; CDR3 DNA: TGTGCCACCAGTGATTCTAAGACAGGCGTGGGCACCGGGGAGCTGTTTTTT
J gene: TRBJ2-7; V gene: TRBV12-3/TRBV12-4; D gene: NA; CDR3 length: 16; clone size: many; CDR3 protein: CASSLAAGERTYEQYF; CDR3 DNA: TGTGCCAGCAGTTTAGCGGCAGGGGAAAGGACCTACGAGCAGTACTTC
J gene: TRBJ2-7; V gene: TRBV28; D gene: TRBD2; CDR3 length: 14; clone size: many; CDR3 protein: CASRKAGGLYEQYF; CDR3 DNA: TGTGCCAGCAGAAAAGCGGGAGGGTTATACGAGCAGTACTTC
J gene: TRBJ2-7; V gene: TRBV12-3/TRBV12-4; D gene: NA; CDR3 length: 14; clone size: NA; CDR3 protein: CASSSSAASYEQYF; CDR3 DNA: TGTGCCAGCAGCTCGTCAGCGGCCTCCTACGAGCAGTACTTC
J gene: TRBJ2-7; V gene: TRBV6-2/TRBV6-3; D gene: TRBD2; CDR3 length: 15; clone size: NA; CDR3 protein: CASSYTRTSGSEQYF; CDR3 DNA: TGTGCCAGCAGTTACACACGGACTAGCGGGAGCGAGCAGTACTTC
J gene: TRBJ1-4; V gene: TRBV3-1; D gene: NA; CDR3 length: 14; clone size: NA; CDR3 protein: CASSQFSIGGKLFF; CDR3 DNA: TGTGCCAGCAGTCAATTCTCCATCGGGGGAAAACTGTTTTTT